These 8 T cell receptor beta chains originate from one sample sequenced in a study of blood T cell repertoires in COVID-19. Generated by immunoSEQ multiplex PCR, the TCRdb table keeps only in-frame clones and is missing some. The data hold under 75,000 clones, with about 91% observed a single time. The sample comprised peripheral blood. The receptors originated from a woman of 80 years or more with active COVID-19.

The chain uses TRBV18 and TRBJ2-7; 10 bases map to TRBD2. Germline trimming cut 4 bases from V and 6 bases from J; bases unmatched to any gene: 12. The CDR3 is made up of 16 amino acids. Germline CDR1 is KGHSH and CDR2 is LQKENI. CDR3 nucleotide sequence: TGTGCCAGCTCACAGTCCACCCAGCGGGGGGGTCGCGAGCAGTACTTC. Protein sequence: CASSQSTQRGGREQYF.

The chain is built from TRBV9 and TRBJ2-2, with 16 nucleotides matching TRBD2. With V trimmed by 4 bases and J by 7 bases, 13 bases remained unmatched. Germline assignment: CDR1 SGDLS and CDR2 YYNGEE. CDR3 length equals 19 residues. The CDR3 coding sequence is TGTGCCAGCAGCTTGCGCGCCGGGACTAGCGGGGGGGCCGGCGGGGAGCTGTTTTTT. Amino acid sequence: CASSLRAGTSGGAGGELFF.

The V gene is TRBV14, the J gene TRBJ2-3; 8 positions match TRBD2. The CDR3 is made up of 14 amino acids. The germline V gene encodes CDR1 SGHDN and CDR2 FVKESK. Unmatched junction bases numbered 5, after V lost 3 bases and J lost 6 bases. The chain's CDR3 is CASSQGLVPDTQYF. For the CDR3, the DNA is TGTGCCAGCAGCCAGGGACTAGTGCCCGATACGCAGTATTTT.

The chain joins TRBV10-3 to TRBJ2-1, with 9 bases identical to TRBD2. CDR3 size: 16 residues. J gave up 3 bases and V 0 bases, and 3 bases lay outside the gene matches. In germline, CDR1 is ENHRY, CDR2 SYGVKD. The CDR3 here is CAISESLAGNYNEQFF. The CDR3 DNA reads as TGTGCCATCAGTGAGTCGCTAGCGGGGAACTACAATGAGCAGTTCTTC.

V is TRBV5-1 and J is TRBJ2-7; weak D call: TRBD2 (5 bases). Trimming left V 1 base short and J 1 base short, with 9 bases between. The CDR3 length is 14 residues. The germline V gene encodes CDR1 SGHRS and CDR2 YFSETQ. The CDR3 sequence: CASSLTRDSYEQYF. The DNA of the CDR3 is TGCGCCAGCAGCTTGACCCGGGATTCCTACGAGCAGTACTTC.

This rearrangement joins TRBV6-2 or TRBV6-3 to TRBJ1-6; 7 bases align to TRBD1. The CDR3 contains 15 residues. In germline, CDR1 is MNHEY, CDR2 SVGEGT. With 5 bases clipped from V and 5 bases from J, the junction kept 6 bases outside the gene matches. This chain's CDR3 is CASSLKGAHNSPLHF. CDR3 sequence (DNA): TGTGCCAGCAGTCTCAAGGGGGCGCATAATTCACCCCTCCACTTT.

The chain combines TRBV7-2 with TRBJ1-6; D unresolved. Germline V gene sequence: CDR1 SGHTA, CDR2 FQGNSA. This CDR3 spans 14 amino acids. Trimming removed 5 bases at V and 0 bases at J, with 5 bases between. This chain's CDR3 is CASSPLSYNSPLHF. The CDR3 DNA is TGTGCCAGCAGCCCCCTCTCCTATAATTCACCCCTCCACTTT.

This sequence joins TRBV7-2 and TRBJ2-7; D remains unclear. Germline V gives CDR1 SGHTA, CDR2 FQGNSA. Trimming took off 0 bases at V and 0 bases at J, with 6 bases between the two ends. CDR3 length: 14 amino acids. The CDR3 coding sequence is TGTGCCAGCAGCTTAGCCCCAAACTCCTACGAGCAGTACTTC. Protein sequence: CASSLAPNSYEQYF.